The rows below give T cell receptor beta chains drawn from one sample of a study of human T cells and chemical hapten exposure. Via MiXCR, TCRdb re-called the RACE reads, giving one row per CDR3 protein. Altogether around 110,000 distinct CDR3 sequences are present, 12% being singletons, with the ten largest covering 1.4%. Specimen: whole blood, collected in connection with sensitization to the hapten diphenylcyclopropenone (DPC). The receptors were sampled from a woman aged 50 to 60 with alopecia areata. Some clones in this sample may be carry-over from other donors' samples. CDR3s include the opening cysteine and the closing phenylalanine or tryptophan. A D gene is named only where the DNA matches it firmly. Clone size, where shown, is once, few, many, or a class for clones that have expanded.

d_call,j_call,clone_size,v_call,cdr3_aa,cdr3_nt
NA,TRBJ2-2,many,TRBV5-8,CASSPGQGTGELFF,TGTGCCAGCAGCCCAGGGCAGGGGACCGGGGAGCTGTTTTTT
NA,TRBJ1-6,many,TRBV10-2,CASSERVENSPLHF,TGCGCCAGCAGTGAGAGGGTTGAGAATTCACCCCTCCACTTT
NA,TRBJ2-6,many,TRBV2,CASSRGFAGANVLTF,TGTGCCAGTAGTAGGGGGTTCGCTGGGGCCAACGTCCTGACTTTC
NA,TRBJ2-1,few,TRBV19,CASVADLKYNEQFF,TGTGCCTCGGTAGCGGACCTCAAGTACAATGAGCAGTTCTTC
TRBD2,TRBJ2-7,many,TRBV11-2,CASSFRSGGPGYEQYF,TGTGCCAGCAGCTTCCGTAGCGGGGGCCCCGGCTACGAGCAGTACTTC
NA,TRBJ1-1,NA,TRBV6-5,CASKVEVGTEAFF,TGTGCCAGCAAGGTGGAGGTGGGCACTGAAGCTTTCTTT
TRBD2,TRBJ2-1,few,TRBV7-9,CASSPQSGRVNEQFF,TGTGCCAGCAGCCCCCAAAGCGGGAGGGTAAATGAGCAGTTCTTC
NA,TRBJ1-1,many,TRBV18,CASSPTQSYTEAFF,TGTGCCAGCTCACCAACCCAGTCCTACACTGAAGCTTTCTTT
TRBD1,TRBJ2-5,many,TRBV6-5,CASSTRDSFQETQYF,TGTGCCAGCAGCACCCGGGACAGCTTTCAAGAGACCCAGTACTTC
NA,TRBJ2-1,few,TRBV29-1,CSVEGEDEQFF,TGCAGCGTTGAGGGCGAGGATGAGCAGTTCTTC
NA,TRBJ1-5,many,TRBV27,CASSSSWGPDQPQHF,TGTGCCAGCAGTTCCAGTTGGGGGCCCGATCAGCCCCAGCATTTT
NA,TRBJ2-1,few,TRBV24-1,CATSTNQGFSYNEQFF,TGTGCCACCAGCACTAATCAGGGATTCTCCTACAATGAGCAGTTCTTC
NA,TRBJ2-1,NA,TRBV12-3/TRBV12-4,CASSLRRPSYNEQFF,TGTGCCAGCAGTTTGCGGCGCCCCTCCTACAATGAGCAGTTCTTC
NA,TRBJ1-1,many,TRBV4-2,CASSRPGRSPNTEAFF,TGTGCCAGCAGCCGCCCGGGACGGTCACCGAACACTGAAGCTTTCTTT
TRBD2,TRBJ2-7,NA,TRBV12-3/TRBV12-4,CASSLPSGAGPGEQYF,TGTGCCAGCAGCCTCCCATCGGGAGCGGGACCCGGGGAGCAGTACTTC
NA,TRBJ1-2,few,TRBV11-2,CASSSTGFYGYTF,TGTGCCAGCAGCTCCACGGGCTTCTATGGCTACACCTTC
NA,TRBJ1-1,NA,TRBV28,CASSYEPGREAFF,TGTGCCAGCAGTTACGAGCCGGGGAGGGAAGCTTTCTTT
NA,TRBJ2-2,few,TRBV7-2,CASSLRGTQTGELFF,TGTGCCAGCAGCTTACGTGGGACTCAGACCGGGGAGCTGTTTTTT
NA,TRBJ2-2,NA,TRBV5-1,CASSPFWDTMRTGELFF,TGCGCCAGCAGCCCTTTTTGGGACACTATGAGAACCGGGGAGCTGTTTTTT
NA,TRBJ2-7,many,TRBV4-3,CASSQEVGNEQYF,TGCGCCAGCAGCCAAGAAGTGGGGAACGAGCAGTACTTC
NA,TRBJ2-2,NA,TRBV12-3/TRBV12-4,CASSPSVLPNTGELFF,TGTGCCAGCAGTCCCTCCGTGTTACCGAACACCGGGGAGCTGTTTTTT
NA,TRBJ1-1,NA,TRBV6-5,CASSYRRQNTEAFF,TGTGCCAGCAGTTACCGAAGGCAAAACACTGAAGCTTTCTTT
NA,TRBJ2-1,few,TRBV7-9,CASSQMTGPLLEQFF,TGTGCCAGCAGCCAAATGACAGGCCCCCTCCTGGAGCAGTTCTTC
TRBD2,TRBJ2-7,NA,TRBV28,CASSTRSSGGKQYF,TGTGCCAGCAGTACCCGTTCGAGCGGGGGAAAGCAGTACTTC
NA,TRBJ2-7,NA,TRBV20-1,CSARAGGTEGPEQYF,TGCAGTGCTAGGGCTGGGGGGACAGAGGGACCCGAGCAGTACTTC
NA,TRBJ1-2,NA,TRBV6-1,CASRGDNYGYTF,TGTGCCAGCCGGGGGGATAACTATGGCTACACCTTC
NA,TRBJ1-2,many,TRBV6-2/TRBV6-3,CAITSGGHGYTF,TGTGCCATCACGTCGGGCGGTCATGGCTACACCTTC
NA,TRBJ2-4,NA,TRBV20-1,CSAVRGVAKNIQYF,TGCAGTGCTGTAAGGGGAGTAGCCAAAAACATTCAGTACTTC
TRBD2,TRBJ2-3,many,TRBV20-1,CSAGLAGATDTQYF,TGCAGTGCGGGACTAGCGGGAGCCACAGATACGCAGTATTTT
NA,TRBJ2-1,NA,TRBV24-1,CATSDPARPYNEQFF,TGTGCCACCAGTGATCCGGCTCGTCCCTACAATGAGCAGTTCTTC
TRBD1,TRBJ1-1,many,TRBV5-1,CASSPGQNQPRGTEAFF,TGCGCCAGCAGCCCGGGACAGAACCAACCACGTGGTACTGAAGCTTTCTTT
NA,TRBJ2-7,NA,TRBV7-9,CASSLARGLSSYEQYF,TGTGCCAGCAGCTTAGCGCGCGGGTTAAGCTCCTACGAGCAGTACTTC
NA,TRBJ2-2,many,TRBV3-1,CASSQEAGYTGELFF,TGTGCCAGCAGCCAAGAAGCAGGGTACACCGGGGAGCTGTTTTTT
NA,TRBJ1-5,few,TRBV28,CASSPTHQPQHF,TGTGCCAGCAGCCCAACGCATCAGCCCCAGCATTTT
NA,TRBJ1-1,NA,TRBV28,CASRAGNTEAFF,TGTGCCAGCAGGGCAGGGAACACTGAAGCTTTCTTT
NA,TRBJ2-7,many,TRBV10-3,CAISEENRDEQYF,TGTGCCATCAGTGAGGAGAACAGGGACGAGCAGTACTTC
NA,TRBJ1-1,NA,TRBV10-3,CAITKTVNTEAFF,TGTGCCATCACCAAGACAGTGAACACTGAAGCTTTCTTT
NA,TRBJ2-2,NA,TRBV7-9,CASTRGTGLLPTGELFF,TGTGCCAGCACACGAGGAACAGGTTTGCTACCCACCGGGGAGCTGTTTTTT
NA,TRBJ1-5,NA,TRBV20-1,CSARESASNQPQHF,TGCAGTGCTAGAGAGAGTGCCAGCAATCAGCCCCAGCATTTT
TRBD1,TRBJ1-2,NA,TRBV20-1,CSARDRLKGTGRDGYTF,TGCAGTGCTAGAGATCGATTAAAAGGGACAGGGCGAGATGGCTACACCTTC